A few counts support the clone carrying this TCR beta chain. The data are from a study of T-cell reconstitution after alpha-beta-depleted transplantation in children. Preparing the TCRbeta library involved the use of unique molecular identifiers. TCRdb passed the PCR reads through MiXCR, listing each CDR3 protein once. The sample lists approximately 270,000 distinct CDR3 sequences, 9.9% occurring once. Germline values: CDR1 SNHLY, CDR2 FYNNEI. The CDR3 sequence is 14 residues long. The V gene end was trimmed by 6 bases and the J gene end by 4 bases; junction bases not matched to a gene: 6. V and J are TRBV2 and TRBJ2-3; 8 nucleotides line up with TRBD1. The sample consisted of PBMCs from the stem cell graft donor, taken from the stem cell graft. The clonotype originates from a human donor who donated a stem cell graft to a child with SCID. The CDR3 loop reads CASRPWTGPDTQYF. The CDR3 coding sequence is TGTGCCAGCAGACCTTGGACAGGGCCAGATACGCAGTATTTT.